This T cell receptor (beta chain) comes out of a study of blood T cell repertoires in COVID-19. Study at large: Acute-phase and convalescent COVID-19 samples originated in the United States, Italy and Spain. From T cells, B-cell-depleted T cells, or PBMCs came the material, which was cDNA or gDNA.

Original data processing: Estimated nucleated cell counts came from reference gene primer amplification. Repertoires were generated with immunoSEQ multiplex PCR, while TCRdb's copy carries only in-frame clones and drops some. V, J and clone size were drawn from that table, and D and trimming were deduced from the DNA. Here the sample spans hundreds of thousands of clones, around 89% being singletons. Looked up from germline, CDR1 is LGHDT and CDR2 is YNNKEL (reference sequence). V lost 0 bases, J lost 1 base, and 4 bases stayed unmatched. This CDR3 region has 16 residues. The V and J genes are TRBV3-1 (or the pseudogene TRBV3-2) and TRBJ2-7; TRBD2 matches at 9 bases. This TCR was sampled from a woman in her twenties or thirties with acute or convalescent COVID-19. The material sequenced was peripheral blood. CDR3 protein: CASSQDMLAGSYEQYF. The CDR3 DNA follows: TGTGCCAGCAGCCAAGATATGCTAGCGGGGTCCTACGAGCAGTACTTC.